This T cell receptor (beta chain) was recorded in a study of T-cell reconstitution after alpha-beta-depleted transplantation in children. Study outcomes and limitations: The study reportedly traced alpha-beta T cells about two months after transplant to several hundred expanded graft clones. Surviving recipient T cells and intrathymic progenitors accounted for some patients' high TCRbeta diversity at day 60. T-cell numbers and diversity, one year after transplant, stemmed largely from T cells that were newly produced.

The CDR3 has 14 residues. Germline CDR1 SGHRS, CDR2 YFSETQ. V was pared by 4 bases and J by 3 bases, with 13 bases between. This clonotype has ten or more counts. Its antigen is unknown. Preparation of the TCRbeta library involved a method that used unique molecular identifiers. TCRdb itself ran the PCR reads through MiXCR, one entry per CDR3 protein. In the table there are over 120,000 distinct CDR3 sequences, 8.8% of which are singletons. The sequence was obtained from a female patient aged 2-10 years who had a stem cell transplant for congenital amegakaryocytic thrombocytopenia, so the T cells may come from the graft donor. The sample here was PBMCs, mostly from graft donor cells, taken 180 days after TCRalphabeta/CD19-depleted stem cell transplant. The rearrangement joins TRBV5-1 to TRBJ2-5; D unresolved. The CDR3 sequence is CASSPVSQEETQYF. The CDR3 DNA sequence: TGCGCCAGCAGCCCCGTATCCCAAGAAGAGACCCAGTACTTC.